Below, 22 T cell receptor beta chains from the same sample are listed, as sequenced in a study of T-cell reconstitution after alpha-beta-depleted transplantation in children (dated by TCRdb to about 2016). Library creation used PCR. The instrument given in TCRdb is Illumina HiSeq 2500. TCR library preparation used molecular barcoding, with unique molecular identifiers applied to normalize quantification of the TCRbeta repertoire. TCRdb reprocessing: public reads trimmed at Q25 with fastp, clones called with MiXCR, in-frame beta chains kept. Rows are combined by CDR3 protein, so each entry shows the most common genes and DNA. The sample yields 700,000 or so distinct CDR3 sequences; 13% were counted once. The ten largest clonotypes hold about 0.79% of the sample. In the paper's terms, the treatment or condition label means: allogeneic hematopoietic cell transplantation with graft depleted of TCRalphabeta T cells and CD19 B cells.

The material sequenced was PBMCs, taken before TCRalphabeta/CD19-depleted stem cell transplant. The receptors here all came from a girl aged 2-10 years with congenital amegakaryocytic thrombocytopenia, due to receive a stem cell transplant.

The chain links TRBV28 to TRBJ1-2; 7 positions agree with TRBD1. Trimming cost V 5 bases and J 7 bases; bases outside gene matches: 10. CDR3 size: 14 residues. Germline V CDR1 and CDR2: MDHEN, SYDVKM. The CDR3 DNA reads TGTGCCAGCAGTACCCCGGGACAGAGCTTTGGCTACACCTTC. Translating it yields CASSTPGQSFGYTF.

This clonotype was counted ten times or more. The gene calls are TRBV7-8 and TRBJ2-1; D not resolved. V gave up 1 base and J gave up 4 bases, with 5 bases separating them. CDR3 length: 13 amino acids. Looked up from germline, CDR1 is SGHVS and CDR2 is FQNEAQ. CDR3 loop: CASSLERYNEQFF. In DNA form, the CDR3 reads TGTGCCAGCAGCTTAGAGAGATACAATGAGCAGTTCTTC. Full variable domain (remainder filled in from reference TRBV7-8 and TRBJ2-1): GAGVSQSPRYKVAKRGQDVALRCDPISGHVSLFWYQQALGQGPEFLTYFQNEAQLDKSGLPSDRFFAERPEGSVSTLKIQRTQQEDSAVYLCASSLERYNEQFFGPGTRLTVL.

CDR3 loop: CASSPGPPKLFF. CDR3 coding DNA: TGTGCCAGCAGCCCCGGACCCCCTAAACTGTTTTTT. The chain links TRBV7-9 to TRBJ1-4; no reliable D call. CDR3 length: 12 residues. The V gene's germline CDR1 is SEHNR and CDR2 FQNEAQ (reference sequence). Trimming took off 5 bases at V and 11 bases at J, with 12 bases between the two ends.

This clonotype was counted ten times or more. This chain uses TRBV12-3 or TRBV12-4 with TRBJ1-2; tentative D call: TRBD1 (5 bases). V lost 11 bases to trimming and J lost 10 bases, with 8 bases between them. There are 8 residues in the CDR3. The CDR3 reads CARDPYTF. For the CDR3, the DNA is TGTGCCCGGGACCCCTACACCTTC.

This clonotype was counted a few times. V usage is TRBV5-1 and J usage is TRBJ2-4; no definite D call. Germline V gene data show CDR1 as SGHRS and CDR2 as YFSETQ. Trimming left V 1 base short and J 0 bases short, with 8 bases between. The CDR3 totals 15 residues. CDR3 in DNA: TGCGCCAGCAGCTTGACCCCACTAGCCAAAAACATTCAGTACTTC. Its protein is CASSLTPLAKNIQYF. Complete variable domain (other parts from reference TRBV5-1 and TRBJ2-4): KAGVTQTPRYLIKTRGQQVTLSCSPISGHRSVSWYQQTPGQGLQFLFEYFSETQRNKGNFPGRFSGRQFSNSRSEMNVSTLELGDSALYLCASSLTPLAKNIQYFGAGTRLSVL.

This clonotype was found a few times. CDR3 region: CAASGSTGELFF. The CDR3 DNA follows: TGTGCCGCATCAGGGTCCACCGGGGAGCTGTTTTTT. V usage is TRBV10-3 and J usage is TRBJ2-2, with TRBD1 as a possible D gene (5 bases). Germline values: CDR1 ENHRY, CDR2 SYGVKD. V lost 11 bases, J lost 4 bases, and 11 bases lay in between. CDR3 size: 12 residues.

The CDR3 DNA reads TGTGCCAGCAGTTCCAGGGGGGAGGGGGATACGCAGTATTTT. Protein sequence: CASSSRGEGDTQYF. The chain uses TRBV28 and TRBJ2-3; the D call may be TRBD1 or TRBD2 (7 bases each). V was trimmed by 4 bases and J by 6 bases, leaving 14 bases between them. Looked up from germline, CDR1 is MDHEN and CDR2 is SYDVKM. This CDR3 region has 14 residues. Looking up the rest from reference TRBV28 and TRBJ2-3 gives the full variable domain: DVKVTQSSRYLVKRTGEKVFLECVQDMDHENMFWYRQDPGLGLRLIYFSYDVKMKEKGDIPEGYSVSREKKERFSLILESASTNQTSMYLCASSSRGEGDTQYFGPGTRLTVL.

This chain uses TRBV20-1 with TRBJ1-2; D might be TRBD1 (6 bases). V lost 0 bases, J lost 3 bases, and 14 bases lay in between. CDR3 size: 15 residues. From germline, CDR1 is DFQATT and CDR2 SNEGSKA (reference sequence). The CDR3 nucleotides are TGCAGTGCTAGAGATGTCAGGGGAATAGACTATGGCTACACCTTC. Amino acids: CSARDVRGIDYGYTF.

This clonotype has at least ten counts. This chain uses TRBV29-1 with TRBJ2-2, with D possibly TRBD1 on 5 matching bases. Trimming stripped 5 bases from V and 2 bases from J, with 12 bases between. The CDR3 extends over 14 amino acids. CDR1 and CDR2 from the germline V gene are SQVTM and ANQGSEA. CDR3 amino acids: CSVPGRVNTGELFF. The CDR3 DNA sequence: TGCAGCGTTCCGGGCAGGGTTAACACCGGGGAGCTGTTTTTT.

This clonotype was counted at least ten times. The CDR3 sequence: CASSYLTGWAGETQYF. CDR3 nucleotides: TGTGCCAGCAGTTACTTGACAGGCTGGGCTGGGGAGACCCAGTACTTC. This chain connects TRBV6-5 to TRBJ2-5, with D possibly matching TRBD1 (6 bases). Germline assignment: CDR1 MNHEY and CDR2 SVGAGI. The CDR3 is made up of 16 amino acids. Trimming removed 1 base at V and 5 bases at J, with 17 bases between.

There are many counts of this clonotype. J is TRBJ2-2 and V is TRBV12-3 or TRBV12-4, with TRBD1 matching 9 bases. The CDR3 is made up of 14 amino acids. J gave up 5 bases and V 5 bases, and 3 bases lay outside the gene matches. CDR3 nucleotide sequence: TGTGCCAGCAGTAGGACAGGGGAAACCGGGGAGCTGTTTTTT. Amino acids: CASSRTGETGELFF.

The rearrangement joins TRBV7-9 to TRBJ2-7, with TRBD1 identical over 7 bases. Trimming cost V 4 bases and J 5 bases; bases outside gene matches: 14. The germline gives CDR1 SEHNR, CDR2 FQNEAQ (reference sequence). This CDR3 spans 16 amino acids. The CDR3 DNA reads TGTGCCAGCAGCTCAGATACAGGGGCCCTAAGGGACGAGCAGTACTTC. It translates to CASSSDTGALRDEQYF.

V usage is TRBV11-2 and J usage is TRBJ1-3; D unresolved. The V end was cut by 6 bases, the J end by 4 bases, with 10 bases between. CDR1 is SGHAT and CDR2 is FQNNGV in the germline V gene. CDR3 length equals 13 residues. CDR3 nucleotide sequence: TGTGCCAGCAGGATGACGGCGGGAAACACCATATATTTT. The encoded protein is CASRMTAGNTIYF.

This clonotype came up a few times. The CDR3 nucleotides read TGTGCCAGCAGCCACCACTTGACAGGGTACAATGAGCAGTTCTTC. As protein: CASSHHLTGYNEQFF. The chain is built from TRBV3-1 and TRBJ2-1; TRBD1 agrees at 7 bases. Germline V gene lookup returns CDR1 LGHDT and CDR2 YNNKEL (reference sequence). After removal of 3 bases from V and 4 bases from J, the junction contained 6 bases not matched to a gene. The CDR3 has 15 amino acids.

Many counts were recorded for this clonotype. This chain links TRBV12-3 or TRBV12-4 with TRBJ2-1, with D perhaps matching TRBD2 (6 bases). V was clipped by 3 bases and J by 5 bases, with 14 bases between them. The CDR3 spans 15 residues. The CDR3 loop is CASSFTRDLHNEQFF. As DNA, the CDR3 is TGTGCCAGCAGTTTTACGCGGGATTTACACAATGAGCAGTTCTTC.

The rearrangement joins TRBV5-1 to TRBJ1-6; TRBD1 is a possible D gene (5 bases). CDR3 length: 14 amino acids. Germline CDR1 SGHRS, CDR2 YFSETQ. Trimming took off 4 bases at V and 8 bases at J, with 13 bases between the two ends. The CDR3 is CASSPGALDSPLHF. In nucleotides, the CDR3 is TGCGCCAGCAGCCCCGGGGCGTTGGATTCACCCCTCCACTTT.

This chain connects TRBV30 to TRBJ1-2; D is perhaps TRBD1 (6 bases). V lost 4 bases and J 3 bases, leaving 9 bases between the germline ends. Germline assignment: CDR1 GTSNPN and CDR2 SVGIG (reference sequence). The CDR3 contains 12 residues. CDR3 protein: CAWMGADYGYTF. The CDR3 DNA follows: TGTGCCTGGATGGGGGCCGACTATGGCTACACCTTC.

This clonotype was detected a few times. The chain uses TRBV18 and TRBJ2-5, with D possibly being TRBD1 or TRBD2 (5 bases each). V was pared by 0 bases and J by 5 bases, with 10 bases between. There are 14 residues in the CDR3. Per the germline V gene, CDR1 is KGHSH and CDR2 is LQKENI. CDR3 sequence (DNA): TGTGCCAGCTCACCACCCGAGGGGAAGGAGACCCAGTACTTC. The encoded protein is CASSPPEGKETQYF.

This clonotype came up a few times. The chain links TRBV6-1 to TRBJ1-1; a weak D match, TRBD1 (5 bases). Germline values: CDR1 MNHNS, CDR2 SASEGT. V lost 3 bases and J 1 base, leaving 12 bases between the germline ends. The CDR3 is 15 amino acids. This CDR3 is CASSDVGVGNTEAFF. CDR3 nucleotide sequence: TGTGCCAGCAGTGACGTGGGGGTCGGGAACACTGAAGCTTTCTTT.

The sample holds many counts of this clonotype. The CDR3 coding sequence is TGCAGTGCTAGAGAGCTAGCGGGGCAGTACAATGAGCAGTTCTTC. It encodes CSARELAGQYNEQFF. The V gene is TRBV20-1, the J gene TRBJ2-1; 9 bases are shared with TRBD2. V was clipped by 0 bases and J by 4 bases; unmatched bases: 4. CDR1 is DFQATT, CDR2 SNEGSKA, per germline (reference sequence). CDR3 length equals 15 residues.

In this sample, this clonotype turned up once. J is TRBJ2-1 and V is TRBV11-3; D call uncertain. Deletions cut 1 base from V and 0 bases from J, with 10 bases between. The CDR3 is made up of 16 amino acids. Germline CDR1 and CDR2: SGHNT and YENEEA. The CDR3 protein is CASSLVVLRSYNEQFF. CDR3 bases: TGTGCCAGCAGCTTAGTGGTCCTTCGCTCCTACAATGAGCAGTTCTTC.

This clonotype was seen repeatedly, ten times or more. The chain combines TRBV12-3 or TRBV12-4 with TRBJ2-2; D remains unclear. Trimming cost V 5 bases and J 6 bases, with 16 bases left between them. The CDR3 is 15 residues long. CDR3 protein: CASSTVGKGSGELFF. CDR3 DNA sequence: TGTGCCAGCAGTACAGTGGGAAAGGGATCCGGGGAGCTGTTTTTT.